This entry concerns a single TCR beta chain. The sample comes from a study of blood T cell repertoires in COVID-19. At the level of the study: Samples of COVID-19 (acute and convalescent) were obtained from the United States, Italy and Spain.

This CDR3 comprises 13 residues. Germline lookup yields CDR1 MNHNY and CDR2 SVGAGI (reference sequence). Between the trimmed V and J ends, which lost 0 bases and 9 bases, there was a span of 9 bases. Per the study methods: Estimation of nucleated cell counts relied on the amplification of reference gene primers. The repertoire was sequenced with immunoSEQ multiplex PCR; TCRdb's copy has only in-frame clones and lacks some. V and J calls plus clone size are reproduced from that table; the DNA served to infer D and trimming. Of 50,000 to 65,000 clones listed, approximately 70% are singletons. This TCR was recovered from a woman aged 60-75 years who had been exposed to COVID-19. The V and J genes are TRBV6-6 and TRBJ1-5, with D possibly TRBD1 on 6 matching bases. Material for sequencing was PBMCs or T cells enriched from blood (not recorded which). The chain's CDR3 is CASSYSQGRPQHF. CDR3 DNA sequence: TGTGCCAGCAGTTACTCGCAGGGGAGGCCCCAGCATTTT.